These 26 T cell receptor beta chains share one sample of origin, sequenced in a study of blood T cell repertoires in COVID-19. Assay: immunoSEQ multiplex PCR; the TCRdb copy retains only in-frame clones and omits some. In the table there are more than 250,000 clones, 75% to 85% of which are singletons. Sequencing was carried out using peripheral blood. These receptors all come from a man aged 50 to 60 with active or convalescent COVID-19.

The chain combines TRBV6-6 with TRBJ1-2; D ambiguous. V gave up 2 bases and J gave up 8 bases, with 9 bases separating them. Germline-derived CDR1 and CDR2 are MNHNY and SVGAGI (reference sequence). The length of the CDR3 is 12 residues. The CDR3 spells CASSYGENGYTF. In DNA form, the CDR3 reads TGTGCCAGCAGTTACGGGGAGAACGGCTACACCTTC.

This clone was observed a few times. The chain uses TRBV14 and TRBJ1-1; D is unclear. This CDR3 contains 13 residues. Trimming left V 2 bases short and J 1 base short, with 5 bases between. Germline lookup yields CDR1 SGHDN and CDR2 FVKESK. The CDR3: CASSQYGNTEAFF. In DNA form, the CDR3 reads TGTGCCAGCAGCCAATACGGGAACACTGAAGCTTTCTTT.

CDR3 amino acids: CASSYTTPGLAGYNEQFF. The CDR3 DNA reads as TGCGCCAGCAGTTACACCACACCGGGACTAGCGGGCTACAATGAGCAGTTCTTC. This chain joins TRBV5-1 and TRBJ2-1, with 12 nucleotides matching TRBD2. Germline V CDR1 and CDR2: SGHRS, YFSETQ. This CDR3 contains 18 residues. Trimming at V came to 5 bases and at J to 3 bases, leaving 12 bases not matched to a gene.

The V gene is TRBV18, the J gene TRBJ2-7; perhaps TRBD1 as D (6 bases). Trimming took 3 bases from V and 3 from J, leaving 15 bases between them. There are 15 residues in the CDR3. Germline CDR1 is KGHSH and CDR2 is LQKENI. This CDR3 reads CASSPGLDRHYEQYF. The CDR3 nucleotides are TGTGCCAGCTCACCCGGCCTAGACAGGCACTACGAGCAGTACTTC.

The J gene is TRBJ1-6, the V gene TRBV4-2; D remains ambiguous. Germline V gives CDR1 LGHNA, CDR2 YNFKEQ. This CDR3 region has 14 residues. The germline V and J ends were trimmed by 1 base and 10 bases, with 11 bases remaining between them. The CDR3 reads CASSQVVGESPLHF. In DNA form, the CDR3 reads TGTGCCAGCAGCCAAGTGGTTGGTGAGTCACCCCTCCACTTT.

The rearrangement joins TRBV27 to TRBJ2-3, with unresolved D. The CDR3 is 14 residues long. Trimming took 4 bases from V and 9 from J, leaving 17 bases between them. The V gene's germline CDR1 is MNHEY and CDR2 SMNVEV (reference sequence). In DNA form, the CDR3 reads TGTGCCAGCAGTTCGACCTTCAGAGGAAGCACGCAGTATTTT. Translation: CASSSTFRGSTQYF.

The chain carries TRBV5-1 and TRBJ2-7; 7 positions agree with TRBD1. This CDR3 region has 17 residues. Per germline, CDR1 SGHRS and CDR2 YFSETQ. J lost 1 base, V lost 2 bases, and 12 bases had no gene match. The CDR3 region is CASSFGGGNRGSYEQYF. CDR3 nucleotides: TGCGCCAGCAGCTTTGGTGGGGGCAACAGGGGTTCCTACGAGCAGTACTTC. Combining the CDR3 with reference TRBV5-1 and TRBJ2-7 gives the whole variable domain KAGVTQTPRYLIKTRGQQVTLSCSPISGHRSVSWYQQTPGQGLQFLFEYFSETQRNKGNFPGRFSGRQFSNSRSEMNVSTLELGDSALYLCASSFGGGNRGSYEQYFGPGTRLTVT.

This clone was recorded only once. The rearrangement uses TRBV6-4 and TRBJ2-2, with 12 positions matching TRBD2. Per germline, CDR1 MRHNA and CDR2 SNTAGT. Trimming took 4 bases from V and 4 from J; bases not matched to a gene: 13. The CDR3 length is 19 residues. For the CDR3, the DNA is TGTGCCAGCAGTGTCAATCTAGCGGGAGGGGCACGTTTCACCGGGGAGCTGTTTTTT. Its translation is CASSVNLAGGARFTGELFF.

A few counts support this clone. This chain connects TRBV9 to TRBJ2-3; TRBD2 matches at 11 bases. Germline-derived CDR1 and CDR2 are SGDLS and YYNGEE. The J segment lost 4 bases and the V segment lost 3 bases, leaving 4 bases of the junction unmatched. The CDR3 is 15 amino acids. CDR3 sequence: CASSAVAGGSDTQYF. The CDR3 DNA reads TGTGCCAGCAGCGCGGTAGCGGGAGGGTCAGATACGCAGTATTTT.

The chain has TRBV19 and TRBJ2-1; D possibly corresponds to TRBD1 (6 bases). With 6 bases removed from V and 8 bases from J, the gap between germline ends came to 17 bases. The germline V gene encodes CDR1 LNHDA and CDR2 SQIVND (reference sequence). The length of the CDR3 is 14 residues. DNA of the CDR3: TGTGCCAGTAGCCCTGGAGACAGGTTCTATGAGCAGTTCTTC. It translates to CASSPGDRFYEQFF. The full variable domain, completed using reference TRBV19 and TRBJ2-1, is DGGITQSPKYLFRKEGQNVTLSCEQNLNHDAMYWYRQDPGQGLRLIYYSQIVNDFQKGDIAEGYSVSREKKESFPLTVTSAQKNPTAFYLCASSPGDRFYEQFFGPGTRLTVL.

The V call is TRBV12-5, the J call TRBJ2-2; no firm D call. V was shortened by 3 bases and J by 0 bases, with 14 bases between the two germline ends. The CDR3 sequence is 17 residues long. In germline, CDR1 is LGHNT, CDR2 FRNRAP. In nucleotides, the CDR3 is TGTGCTAGTGGTTTCCCCCTACTGTCCCCGAACACCGGGGAGCTGTTTTTT. Its protein is CASGFPLLSPNTGELFF.

A word on this clone: Distinct nucleotide sequences in the sample also encode this CDR3. V usage is TRBV6-1 and J usage is TRBJ1-2; maybe TRBD1 (5 bases). The CDR3 length is 13 residues. The V gene's germline CDR1 is MNHNS and CDR2 SASEGT. Trimming cost V 3 bases and J 5 bases, with 10 bases left between them. CDR3 DNA: TGTGCCAGCAGTGAGCGGCAGGGTTATGGCTACACCTTC. Its translation is CASSERQGYGYTF.

The chain combines TRBV21-1 with TRBJ2-2; TRBD2 is the table's D call and was not checked against the DNA. TRBV21-1 is listed as a pseudogene. This CDR3 has 16 amino acids. CDR3 amino acids: CASSKTSGANTGELFF. The CDR3 DNA reads as TGTGCCAGCAGCAAAACTAGCGGGGCGAACACCGGGGAGCTGTTTTTT.

This clone was counted between two and nine times. The chain carries TRBV6-5 and TRBJ2-1; possibly TRBD1 for D (6 bases). The CDR3 extends over 15 amino acids. Germline values: CDR1 MNHEY, CDR2 SVGAGI. V lost 4 bases and J 6 bases, leaving 16 bases between the germline ends. This chain's CDR3 is CASSSPPTGSNEQFF. CDR3 DNA: TGTGCCAGCAGTTCTCCCCCAACAGGGAGCAATGAGCAGTTCTTC.

J is TRBJ2-7 and V is TRBV6-5; D is possibly TRBD1 (6 bases). The V gene lost 2 bases and the J gene lost 3 bases, with 14 bases spanning the gap. The CDR3 has 15 amino acids. Germline CDR1 reads MNHEY; CDR2 reads SVGAGI. The CDR3 bases are TGTGCCAGCAGTTACACGGGACAAGGGAACTACGAGCAGTACTTC. Translating gives CASSYTGQGNYEQYF.

This sequence joins TRBV16 and TRBJ1-3; possible D gene TRBD1, 5 bases. Germline assignment: CDR1 KGHSY and CDR2 FQNENV. This CDR3 has 15 amino acids. V was clipped by 4 bases and J by 0 bases, with 10 bases between them. CDR3 bases: TGTGCCAGCAGCCTTCGGGGGTCCTCTGGAAACACCATATATTTT. It encodes CASSLRGSSGNTIYF.

V gene TRBV5-4 combines with J gene TRBJ2-2, with a tentative D call TRBD1 (5 bases). Germline CDR1 reads SGHNT; CDR2 reads YYREEE (reference sequence). The CDR3 sequence is 15 residues long. V shed 1 base and J shed 0 bases, with 7 bases lying between them. CDR3 nucleotide sequence: TGTGCCAGCAGCTTGTCCAGGGCGAACACCGGGGAGCTGTTTTTT. Residues: CASSLSRANTGELFF.

V is TRBV5-6 and J is TRBJ2-7, with D perhaps TRBD2 (6 bases). In germline, CDR1 is SGHDT, CDR2 YYEEEE. This CDR3 region has 13 residues. With 2 bases removed from V and 2 bases from J, the gap between germline ends came to 8 bases. CDR3 DNA sequence: TGTGCCAGCAGCTTTCGGGGGACCTACGAGCAGTACTTC. Protein sequence: CASSFRGTYEQYF.

This chain uses TRBV18 with TRBJ1-3; D is perhaps TRBD1 (6 bases). V lost 0 bases, J lost 5 bases, and 20 bases lay in between. CDR3 length: 18 amino acids. From germline, CDR1 is KGHSH and CDR2 LQKENI. CDR3 sequence: CASSPPQATGYWRNTIYF. The DNA of the CDR3 is TGTGCCAGCTCACCACCGCAGGCTACAGGGTATTGGAGAAACACCATATATTTT.

The chain links TRBV7-2 to TRBJ2-3, with TRBD2 identical over 11 bases. Germline V gene sequence: CDR1 SGHTA, CDR2 FQGNSA. With V trimmed by 3 bases and J by 9 bases, 2 bases remained unmatched. The CDR3 runs to 13 residues. CDR3 protein: CASSLVAGGTQYF. Written as DNA, the CDR3 is TGTGCCAGCAGCTTGGTAGCGGGAGGGACGCAGTATTTT.

DNA for the CDR3: TGTGCCACCCAAGACAGGGAGGACACTGAAGCTTTCTTT. Translating it yields CATQDREDTEAFF. The V gene is TRBV2, the J gene TRBJ1-1; 7 bases are a match to TRBD1. The CDR3 loop spans 13 amino acids. J gave up 3 bases and V 10 bases, and 8 bases lay outside the gene matches. Looked up from germline, CDR1 is SNHLY and CDR2 is FYNNEI.

V and J are TRBV7-8 and TRBJ1-2, with TRBD1 matching over 7 bases. This CDR3 spans 15 amino acids. Germline trimming cut 2 bases from V and 0 bases from J; bases unmatched to any gene: 3. From germline, CDR1 is SGHVS and CDR2 FQNEAQ. The CDR3 loop is CASSLSGQPNYGYTF. Here the CDR3 DNA reads TGTGCCAGCAGCTTATCGGGACAGCCTAACTATGGCTACACCTTC.

The chain uses TRBV4-2 and TRBJ2-5; 9 bases map to TRBD2. The CDR3 sequence is 18 residues long. Germline V CDR1 and CDR2: LGHNA, YNFKEQ. Losses at the gene ends were 0 bases for V and 1 base for J; bases not matched to a gene: 9. CDR3 coding DNA: TGTGCCAGCAGCCAAGAGTCCCCAGCGGGAGGATTCCAAGAGACCCAGTACTTC. Translated: CASSQESPAGGFQETQYF.

J is TRBJ2-1 and V is TRBV27, with D perhaps TRBD2 (6 bases). The V gene's germline CDR1 is MNHEY and CDR2 SMNVEV (reference sequence). This CDR3 is 16 amino acids long. Trimming cost V 1 base and J 10 bases, with 20 bases left between them. For the CDR3, the DNA is TGTGCCAGCAGTTTATTGTACAGAGGCGGGATTAGGGAGCAGTTCTTC. Encoded protein: CASSLLYRGGIREQFF.

The genes are TRBV2 and TRBJ1-1; 8 nucleotides agree with TRBD1. V lost 7 bases, J lost 6 bases, and 10 bases stayed unmatched. Looked up from germline, CDR1 is SNHLY and CDR2 is FYNNEI. This CDR3 contains 14 residues. CDR3 DNA sequence: TGTGCCAGCACAAGACAGGGGACCGTGGCTGAAGCTTTCTTT. Translation: CASTRQGTVAEAFF.

The genes are TRBV28 and TRBJ2-1; D remains ambiguous. CDR1 and CDR2 from the germline V gene are MDHEN and SYDVKM. V was trimmed by 5 bases and J by 0 bases, leaving 5 bases between them. The CDR3 is 13 residues long. The CDR3 spells CASSGTSYNEQFF. CDR3 bases: TGTGCCAGCAGTGGCACCTCCTACAATGAGCAGTTCTTC.